This entry concerns a single TCR beta chain. Antigen unknown. This specimen comes from a study of blood T cells in healthy people across ages. Study-level results: Measured against age, TCR beta diversity per million T cells decreased in a roughly linear manner. No one knew whether donors had CMV, which possibly confounded expanded clonotype changes.

CDR3 length equals 12 residues. V was clipped by 5 bases and J by 11 bases; unmatched bases: 7. Germline-derived CDR1 and CDR2 are MDHEN and SYDVKM. The authors ran a second PCR of about 6 to 11 cycles using a sample-barcoded 5' primer and a J-beta primer mix. Via MiXCR, TCRdb re-called the 5' RACE reads, giving one row per CDR3 protein. Of roughly 1,000,000 distinct CDR3 sequences listed, around 27% are singletons. The same specimen was also included in a second study, on T cells of mothers and their children. That paper notes: Each mother yielded more than 10 million TCR beta CDR3 reads. Each child yielded millions of reads. Among related mother-child pairs, overlap was slightly higher than in unrelated pairs, though not significantly.

This chain joins TRBV28 and TRBJ1-1; TRBD1 agrees at 8 bases. The sequence derives from a girl aged 2-10 years in good health. The sample was blood. For the CDR3, the DNA is TGTGCCAGCAGTCGGATGGACAGGGTGGCTTTCTTT. As protein: CASSRMDRVAFF.